These 2 T cell receptor beta chains originate from one sample sequenced in a study of T cell clonality in common variable immunodeficiency. Study-level results: In common variable immunodeficiency, TCR beta chains reportedly carried fewer deletions and N-nucleotide insertions.

Profiling relied on immunoSEQ multiplex PCR, and the TCRdb table lists in-frame clones only, not all of them. Recorded here are about 15,000 clones, none singletons. For these receptors, no antigen is known. The sample was peripheral blood mononuclear cells. The origin of the receptors is a human donor with common variable immunodeficiency.

In its sample, this clone was seen many times. Coverage ceases 3 residues before the CDR3 finishes, and the germline J gene fills in the end. The V and J genes are TRBV29-1 and TRBJ2-1; 12 bases are shared with TRBD1. This CDR3 region has 16 residues. Germline lookup yields CDR1 SQVTM and CDR2 ANQGSEA. The ends lost 0 bases at V and 9 bases at J; junction bases unmatched: 9. CDR3 region: CSVEEMGTGGRGEQFF. The CDR3 bases that were read are TGCAGCGTTGAAGAGATGGGGACAGGGGGCAGAGGTGAG.

This clone was recorded at least ten times. The read terminates 3 residues ahead of where the CDR3 ends, so the germline J gene completes it. V is TRBV29-1 and J is TRBJ1-2; D unclear. There are 14 residues in the CDR3. CDR1 is SQVTM and CDR2 is ANQGSEA in the germline V gene. V was shortened by 2 bases and J by 5 bases, with 15 bases between the two germline ends. CDR3 DNA (partial): TGCAGCGTTGAAAGGCGGGGATCGGAGTATGGC. Translated: CSVERRGSEYG. The entire CDR3 protein reads CSVERRGSEYGYTF.